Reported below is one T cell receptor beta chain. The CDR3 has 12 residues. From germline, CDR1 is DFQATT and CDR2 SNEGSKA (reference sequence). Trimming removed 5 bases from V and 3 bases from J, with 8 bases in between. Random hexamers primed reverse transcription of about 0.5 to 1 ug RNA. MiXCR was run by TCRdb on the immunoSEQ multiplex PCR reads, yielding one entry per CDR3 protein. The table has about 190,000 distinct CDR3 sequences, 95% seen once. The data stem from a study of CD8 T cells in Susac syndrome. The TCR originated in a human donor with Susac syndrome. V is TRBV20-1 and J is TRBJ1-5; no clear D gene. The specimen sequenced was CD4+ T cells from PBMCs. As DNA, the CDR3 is TGCAGTGCTTCCAGGACCAATCAGCCCCAGCATTTT. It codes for CSASRTNQPQHF.